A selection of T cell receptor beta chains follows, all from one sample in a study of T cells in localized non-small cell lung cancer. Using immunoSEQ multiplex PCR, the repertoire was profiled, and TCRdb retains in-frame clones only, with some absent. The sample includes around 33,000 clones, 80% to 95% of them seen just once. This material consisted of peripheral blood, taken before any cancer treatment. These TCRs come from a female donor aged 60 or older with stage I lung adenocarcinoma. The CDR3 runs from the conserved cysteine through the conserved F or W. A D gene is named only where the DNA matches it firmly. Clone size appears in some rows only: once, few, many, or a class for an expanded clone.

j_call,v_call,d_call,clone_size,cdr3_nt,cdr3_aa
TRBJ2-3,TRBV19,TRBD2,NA,TGTGCCAGTAGTATGGAGCGGGGGGCCACAGATACGCAGTATTTT,CASSMERGATDTQYF
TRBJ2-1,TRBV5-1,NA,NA,TGCGCCAGCAGCTTACCTAGAGGAGGGGGCCTAATCCCTCATGAGCAGTTCTTC,CASSLPRGGGLIPHEQFF
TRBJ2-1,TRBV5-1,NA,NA,TGCGCCAGCAGCTTGAATTGGGGCGGTGAGCAGTTCTTC,CASSLNWGGEQFF
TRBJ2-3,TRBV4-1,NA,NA,TGCGCCAGCAGCCAAGATCCCCTCCGGGGGCAGTATTTT,CASSQDPLRGQYF
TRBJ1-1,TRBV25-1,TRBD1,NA,TGTGCCAGCAGGGAGACAGGGATGAACACTGAAGCTTTCTTT,CASRETGMNTEAFF
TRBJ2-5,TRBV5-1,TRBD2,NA,TGCGCCAGCAGCCCTGGACTAGCGGGGGGACTAGAGACCCAGTACTTC,CASSPGLAGGLETQYF
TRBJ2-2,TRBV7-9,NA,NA,TGTGCCAGCAGCCCCTCTAGGACTGGGGAGCTGTTTTTT,CASSPSRTGELFF
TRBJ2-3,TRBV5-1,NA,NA,TGCGCCAGCAGCTTTGGGGCGGGCACAGATACGCAGTATTTT,CASSFGAGTDTQYF
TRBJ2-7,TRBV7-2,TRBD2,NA,TGTGCCAGCAGCTCACTAGCGGCCGCCTCCTACGAGCAGTACTTC,CASSSLAAASYEQYF
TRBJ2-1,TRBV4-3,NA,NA,TGCGCCAGCAGCCAAGAAGTTCAGCGGTCTCACAATGAGCAGTTCTTC,CASSQEVQRSHNEQFF
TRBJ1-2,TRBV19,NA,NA,TGTGCCAGTAGTGCTGAAGGTCCGGCTAACTATGGCTACACCTTC,CASSAEGPANYGYTF
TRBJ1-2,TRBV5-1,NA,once,TGCGCCAGCAGAGACCGAGAGGGCTACACCTTC,CASRDREGYTF
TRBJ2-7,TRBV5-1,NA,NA,TGCGCCAGCAGCTTGGGGGGATCCAGCGCCACCTACGAGCAGTACTTC,CASSLGGSSATYEQYF
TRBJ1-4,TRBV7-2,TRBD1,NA,TGTGCCAGCAGCTTAGCAGCGACAGGGCAGAATGAAAAACTGTTTTTT,CASSLAATGQNEKLFF
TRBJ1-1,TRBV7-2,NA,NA,TGTGCCAGCAGCCTGGGGGAGAAGAACACTGAAGCTTTCTTT,CASSLGEKNTEAFF
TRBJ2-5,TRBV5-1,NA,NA,TGCGCCAGCAGCAGAGACGGGACCCAGTACTTC,CASSRDGTQYF
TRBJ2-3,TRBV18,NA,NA,TGTGCCAGCTCCCGCCCCCAGAGTACGCAGTATTTT,CASSRPQSTQYF
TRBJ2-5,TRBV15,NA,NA,TGTGCCACCAGTTCAGGGGACACGTGGGAGACCCAGTACTTC,CATSSGDTWETQYF
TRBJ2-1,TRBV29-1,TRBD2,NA,TGCAGCGTTCCCCGGGCAGGGCTGGCTAGCGGGGAGAGCTCCTACAATGAGCAGTTCTTC,CSVPRAGLASGESSYNEQFF
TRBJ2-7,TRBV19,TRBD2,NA,TGTGCCAGTAGTATCGGACTTAGCGGGGACGACGAGCAGTACTTC,CASSIGLSGDDEQYF
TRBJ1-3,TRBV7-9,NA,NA,TGTGCCAGCAGCGGTAGCGGAGGGACCTCTGGAAACACCATATATTTT,CASSGSGGTSGNTIYF
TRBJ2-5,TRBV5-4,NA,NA,TGTGCCAGCAGCTTGCAGGGGGGCCTGGAGACCCAGTACTTC,CASSLQGGLETQYF
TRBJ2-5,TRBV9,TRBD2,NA,TGTGCCAGCAGCGTAGATAGCGGGGGGAGGCAAGAGACCCAGTACTTC,CASSVDSGGRQETQYF
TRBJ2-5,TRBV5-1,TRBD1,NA,TGCGCCAGCAGCTTAACGGGACAGGGACAAGAGACCCAGTACTTC,CASSLTGQGQETQYF
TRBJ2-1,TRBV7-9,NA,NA,TGTGCCAGCAGCCCGCGGGCTGGCTACAATGAGCAGTTCTTC,CASSPRAGYNEQFF
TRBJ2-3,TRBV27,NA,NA,TGTGCCAGCAGTGATTTAGACGGCGATACGCAGTATTTT,CASSDLDGDTQYF
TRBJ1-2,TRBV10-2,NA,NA,TGCGCCAGCAGTGATACCCAGGGCTATGGCTACACCTTC,CASSDTQGYGYTF
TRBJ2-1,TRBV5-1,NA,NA,TGCGCCAGCAGCTTGGAATGGTGGGATGAGCAGTTCTTC,CASSLEWWDEQFF
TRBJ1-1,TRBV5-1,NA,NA,TGCGCCAGCAGCTTGACCCCTGCGGTGAACACTGAAGCTTTCTTT,CASSLTPAVNTEAFF
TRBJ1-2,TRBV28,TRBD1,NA,TGTGCCAGCAGTCTTTTGGGCAGGGGGCTTGGCTACACCTTC,CASSLLGRGLGYTF
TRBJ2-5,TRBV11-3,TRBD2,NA,TGTGCCAGCAGCTACGACTTAGCGGGGGGCTGGGGGACCCAGTACTTC,CASSYDLAGGWGTQYF
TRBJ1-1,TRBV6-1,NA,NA,TGTGCCAGCAGGCCCACAGGGGAAGCTTTCTTT,CASRPTGEAFF
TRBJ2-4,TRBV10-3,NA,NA,TGTGCCATCAGTACAGGGACCTTGGACATTCAGTACTTC,CAISTGTLDIQYF
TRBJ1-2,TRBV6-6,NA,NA,TGTGCCAGCAGCCAGGGCCCGGACTATGGCTACACCTTC,CASSQGPDYGYTF
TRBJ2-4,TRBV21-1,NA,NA,TGTGCCAGCAGCAAAGTTCGTGTCGGGGGGGAAGGGGCCAAAAACATTCAGTACTTC,CASSKVRVGGEGAKNIQYF
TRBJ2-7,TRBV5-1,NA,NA,TGCGCCAGCAGCTTGGCCTGGGGCCCGGGGTACGAGCAGTACTTC,CASSLAWGPGYEQYF
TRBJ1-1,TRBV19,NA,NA,TGTGCCAGTAGTATAAGGGGTACAGGGAACACTGAAGCTTTCTTT,CASSIRGTGNTEAFF